Each of the 14 T cell receptor beta chains below was sequenced from the same sample in a study of cytomegalovirus exposure and HLA in healthy donors. PCR involved 60 Vbeta and 13 Jbeta primers. Sequenced by immunoSEQ multiplex PCR; TCRdb stores in-frame clones only, minus some. The sample contains around 130,000 clones, roughly 74% of which appear only once. The source material was PBMCs. These receptor sequences come from a man aged 35 to 55 in good health and CMV-seropositive.

Turning to this clone: Other DNA sequences from this sample encode an identical CDR3 as well. The chain uses TRBV2 and TRBJ1-1, with D uncertain. V was cut by 3 bases and J by 1 base, with 9 bases left in between. Germline CDR1 is SNHLY and CDR2 is FYNNEI. The CDR3 consists of 14 residues. The DNA for the CDR3 is TGTGCCAGCAGTGAGGTACAGAAGAACACTGAAGCTTTCTTT. Translating gives CASSEVQKNTEAFF.

This chain links TRBV7-6 with TRBJ2-7; 9 bases match TRBD2. Germline V gives CDR1 SGHVS, CDR2 FNYEAQ. Losses at the gene ends were 2 bases for V and 6 bases for J; bases not matched to a gene: 5. This CDR3 spans 14 amino acids. CDR3 bases: TGTGCCAGCAGCTTAAGCGGGAGGAATTTCGAGCAGTACTTC. As protein: CASSLSGRNFEQYF.

V gene TRBV6-1 combines with J gene TRBJ2-6, with a possible D match to TRBD2 (6 bases). The CDR3 loop spans 21 amino acids. Germline assignment: CDR1 MNHNS and CDR2 SASEGT. The germline V and J ends were trimmed by 1 base and 0 bases, with 22 bases remaining between them. Written as DNA, the CDR3 is TGTGCCAGCAGTGAAGTCATAGCGGTAGGGAACCTCTTCTCTGGGGCCAACGTCCTGACTTTC. Translating gives CASSEVIAVGNLFSGANVLTF.

This clone appeared a few times. This chain connects TRBV28 to TRBJ1-4, with TRBD1 identical over 9 bases. The CDR3 length is 17 residues. J lost 8 bases, V lost 6 bases, and 16 bases had no gene match. Germline V gene sequence: CDR1 MDHEN, CDR2 SYDVKM. This CDR3 reads CASSPITGGGGYEKLFF. The CDR3 DNA reads as TGTGCCAGCAGCCCTATCACAGGGGGCGGGGGATACGAAAAACTGTTTTTT. The complete variable domain, with remaining parts taken from reference TRBV28 and TRBJ1-4, reads DVKVTQSSRYLVKRTGEKVFLECVQDMDHENMFWYRQDPGLGLRLIYFSYDVKMKEKGDIPEGYSVSREKKERFSLILESASTNQTSMYLCASSPITGGGGYEKLFFGSGTQLSVL.

Concerning this clone itself: This CDR3 is also generated by other DNA sequences in the sample. The gene calls are TRBV7-9 and TRBJ2-7, with D uncertain. CDR3 length: 11 amino acids. Germline loops: CDR1 SEHNR, CDR2 FQNEAQ (reference sequence). Trimming cost V 3 bases and J 3 bases, with 3 bases left between them. The CDR3 loop is CASSFSYEQYF. CDR3 sequence (DNA): TGTGCCAGCAGCTTTAGCTACGAGCAGTACTTC.

The genes are TRBV27 and TRBJ1-1, with TRBD1 as a possible D gene (5 bases). The CDR3 is 15 residues long. Trimming took 2 bases from V and 2 from J, leaving 12 bases between them. Germline CDR1 and CDR2: MNHEY and SMNVEV (reference sequence). CDR3 nucleotide sequence: TGTGCCAGCAGTTTAATCCGGGGGACTAACACTGAAGCTTTCTTT. Encoded protein: CASSLIRGTNTEAFF.

A few counts support this clone. The CDR3 is CASSPGQVSGANVLTF. As DNA, the CDR3 is TGTGCCAGCAGTCCAGGACAGGTCTCTGGGGCCAACGTCCTGACTTTC. The rearrangement joins TRBV28 to TRBJ2-6, with TRBD1 matching over 7 bases. V dropped 5 bases and J dropped 0; count of bases not matched to a gene: 4. The CDR3 is 16 residues long. CDR1 and CDR2 from the germline V gene are MDHEN and SYDVKM.

This chain joins TRBV10-3 and TRBJ2-7; the match to TRBD1 covers 8 bases. Germline lookup yields CDR1 ENHRY and CDR2 SYGVKD. The J segment lost 0 bases and the V segment lost 6 bases, leaving 7 bases of the junction unmatched. The CDR3 has 15 residues. DNA of the CDR3: TGTGCCATCAGGGGGACAGGCACGGTCTCCTACGAGCAGTACTTC. It encodes CAIRGTGTVSYEQYF.

This clone was picked up one time. J is TRBJ2-7 and V is TRBV25-1, with D hard to call. V was clipped by 6 bases and J by 0 bases, with 9 bases between them. This CDR3 has 13 residues. Germline CDR1 and CDR2: MGHDK and SYGVNS. CDR3 protein: CASSPRFSYEQYF. CDR3 nucleotides: TGTGCCAGCAGCCCGAGGTTCTCCTACGAGCAGTACTTC.

A single count supports this clone. V usage is TRBV6-5 and J usage is TRBJ2-7; D might be TRBD1 (6 bases). The CDR3 has 13 amino acids. V was pared by 6 bases and J by 5 bases, with 14 bases between. CDR1 is MNHEY and CDR2 is SVGAGI in the germline V gene. The CDR3 DNA reads as TGTGCCAGCAGGGATGTGGGGGCCGACGAGCAGTACTTC. It codes for CASRDVGADEQYF.

This sequence joins TRBV19 and TRBJ2-1, with 9 bases that match TRBD2. The CDR3 spans 15 residues. Germline V gene data show CDR1 as LNHDA and CDR2 as SQIVND (reference sequence). Trimming removed 1 base from V and 2 bases from J; junction bases left unmatched: 0. The chain's CDR3 is CASSIASGAYNEQFF. The CDR3 DNA is TGTGCCAGTAGTATAGCTAGCGGGGCCTACAATGAGCAGTTCTTC. Full variable domain (outside the CDR3, taken from reference TRBV19 and TRBJ2-1): DGGITQSPKYLFRKEGQNVTLSCEQNLNHDAMYWYRQDPGQGLRLIYYSQIVNDFQKGDIAEGYSVSREKKESFPLTVTSAQKNPTAFYLCASSIASGAYNEQFFGPGTRLTVL.

This chain uses TRBV5-6 with TRBJ2-2, with 14 bases fitting TRBD2. There are 17 residues in the CDR3. V lost 4 bases and J lost 1; bases outside the gene matches: 3. Germline V gene lookup returns CDR1 SGHDT and CDR2 YYEEEE. CDR3 residues: CASSIGTSGRNTGELFF. CDR3 coding DNA: TGTGCCAGCAGCATAGGGACTAGCGGGAGGAACACCGGGGAGCTGTTTTTT.

The rearrangement uses TRBV30 and TRBJ2-2; D is unclear. Trimming removed 4 bases at V and 1 base at J, with 4 bases between. Germline V gene data show CDR1 as GTSNPN and CDR2 as SVGIG (reference sequence). This CDR3 has 12 residues. The CDR3 protein is CAWTKNTGELFF. Written as DNA, the CDR3 is TGTGCCTGGACCAAGAACACCGGGGAGCTGTTTTTT.

The chain has TRBV30 and TRBJ1-2; unclear D gene. Between the trimmed V and J ends, which lost 3 bases and 8 bases, there was a span of 7 bases. From germline, CDR1 is GTSNPN and CDR2 SVGIG (reference sequence). This CDR3 is 10 amino acids long. Written as DNA, the CDR3 is TGTGCCTGGAGGGCAGGAGGCTACACCTTC. Its translation: CAWRAGGYTF.